The source of this TCR beta chain is a study of blood T cell repertoires in COVID-19. The wider study: From T cells, B-cell-depleted T cells, or PBMCs came the material, which was cDNA or gDNA.

Cohort allocation depended upon clinical history that participants reported. A COVID-19 case was met by exposed participants within 2 weeks before study entry. The authors' processing: Quantification of nucleated cells was approximated via reference gene primer amplification. Sequencing was performed with immunoSEQ multiplex PCR; in TCRdb, only in-frame clones are kept and a portion is missing. D and trimming were read from the DNA, whereas the V and J calls and clone size are those reported in that table. The profile shows 200,000 to 300,000 clones, 83% of them singletons. The sequenced sample consisted of PBMCs or T cells enriched from blood (not recorded which). The sequence came from a woman in her thirties or forties who had been exposed to COVID-19.

The CDR3 DNA follows: TGTGCCAGCAGCCAGGAGGAGGGGGCCGGCTATGGCTACACCTTC. Amino acids: CASSQEEGAGYGYTF. The chain recombines TRBV4-2 with TRBJ1-2, with 7 positions matching TRBD1. The CDR3 loop spans 15 amino acids. V lost 3 bases and J lost 4; bases outside the gene matches: 8. CDR1 is LGHNA and CDR2 is YNFKEQ in the germline V gene.